The T cell receptor (beta chain) described here comes from a study of blood T cell repertoires in COVID-19. V lost 3 bases, J lost 8 bases, and 12 bases stayed unmatched. The CDR3 totals 15 residues. CDR1 is LNHDA and CDR2 is SQIVND in the germline V gene (reference sequence). Using immunoSEQ multiplex PCR, the repertoire was profiled, and TCRdb retains in-frame clones only, with some absent. The table lists 180,000 or so clones, more than 75% of them singletons. V is TRBV19 and J is TRBJ1-2, with 7 positions matching TRBD1. This TCR derives from a person aged 70 to 85 with COVID-19, enrolled during active disease. Sequenced material: peripheral blood. CDR3 sequence: CASSMERDRVGGYTF. CDR3 DNA sequence: TGTGCCAGTAGTATGGAAAGAGACAGGGTAGGCGGCTACACCTTC.